These 19 T cell receptor beta chains came from one sample sequenced in a study of blood T cell repertoires in COVID-19. Libraries were prepared by immunoSEQ multiplex PCR; TCRdb keeps only in-frame clonotypes and omits some of them. The profile shows about 190,000 clones, roughly 84% of them singletons. Material: PBMCs or T cells enriched from blood (not recorded which). Source of these receptors: a woman aged 30 to 39 who had recovered from COVID-19.

CDR3 in amino acids: CATNSIDDTGNYGGYTF. The CDR3 region has the DNA TGTGCCACCAACTCGATTGATGACACCGGGAACTACGGAGGCTACACCTTC. This chain links TRBV15 with TRBJ1-2; no firm D call. Trimming shortened V by 7 bases and J by 8 bases, and 29 bases separated the two germline ends. The CDR3 runs to 17 residues. CDR1 and CDR2 from the germline V gene are LNHNV and YYDKDF (reference sequence).

Only a few counts were recorded for this clone. The chain joins TRBV6-5 to TRBJ1-5; D not certain. The length of the CDR3 is 13 residues. V was cut by 6 bases and J by 2 bases, with 8 bases left in between. Germline V gene data show CDR1 as MNHEY and CDR2 as SVGAGI. The CDR3 nucleotides are TGTGCCAGCAGCGATCTAGGCAATCAGCCCCAGCATTTT. Its translation: CASSDLGNQPQHF.

V and J are TRBV2 and TRBJ2-5, with a tentative D call TRBD1 (6 bases). The V end was cut by 4 bases, the J end by 6 bases, with 15 bases between. Per the germline V gene, CDR1 is SNHLY and CDR2 is FYNNEI. The CDR3 contains 14 residues. CDR3 region: CASSVGRGDKTQYF. CDR3 sequence (DNA): TGTGCCAGCAGTGTGGGCCGAGGGGACAAGACCCAGTACTTC.

The chain combines TRBV19 with TRBJ1-4; D is unclear. The V gene's germline CDR1 is LNHDA and CDR2 SQIVND (reference sequence). The germline V and J ends were trimmed by 0 bases and 3 bases, with 11 bases remaining between them. This CDR3 spans 16 amino acids. The CDR3, as DNA: TGTGCCAGTAGTATAGACTATCGGGGTGCTAATGAAAAACTGTTTTTT. Its translation is CASSIDYRGANEKLFF.

CDR3 region: CASSPPRETNEKLFF. The CDR3 region has the DNA TGTGCCAGTAGTCCCCCCAGGGAAACTAATGAAAAACTGTTTTTT. The chain uses TRBV19 and TRBJ1-4; D may be TRBD1 (5 bases). This CDR3 is 15 amino acids long. The germline CDR1 and CDR2 sequences are LNHDA and SQIVND (reference sequence). Trimming left V 5 bases short and J 1 base short, with 11 bases between.

The rearrangement uses TRBV19 and TRBJ2-4, with D possibly TRBD2 on 6 matching bases. This CDR3 comprises 18 residues. V was pared by 5 bases and J by 1 base, with 21 bases between. Per germline, CDR1 LNHDA and CDR2 SQIVND (reference sequence). The CDR3 loop is CASSPTSPGGWAKNIQYF. CDR3 bases: TGTGCCAGTAGTCCCACCTCCCCCGGAGGGTGGGCCAAAAACATTCAGTACTTC.

This CDR3 is CASSAHRVGGELFF. The DNA for the CDR3 is TGTGCCAGCAGTGCCCACAGGGTCGGCGGGGAGCTGTTTTTT. The V gene is TRBV28, the J gene TRBJ2-2; the D gene is possibly TRBD1 (6 bases). The CDR3 consists of 14 residues. V was clipped by 5 bases and J by 7 bases, with 14 bases between them. Germline V gene sequence: CDR1 MDHEN, CDR2 SYDVKM.

V usage is TRBV20-1 and J usage is TRBJ2-4, with TRBD2 identical over 7 bases. Trimming took 3 bases from V and 0 from J; bases not matched to a gene: 5. Germline V gene sequence: CDR1 DFQATT, CDR2 SNEGSKA (reference sequence). The CDR3 contains 15 residues. The CDR3 loop is CSASLSGLAKNIQYF. DNA for the CDR3: TGCAGTGCTAGTCTTAGCGGGCTAGCCAAAAACATTCAGTACTTC.

This clone was observed many times. The rearrangement joins TRBV6-4 to TRBJ2-3; D possibly corresponds to TRBD2 (6 bases). Trimming shortened V by 0 bases and J by 0 bases, and 10 bases separated the two germline ends. Germline lookup yields CDR1 MRHNA and CDR2 SNTAGT. CDR3 size: 16 residues. For the CDR3, the DNA is TGTGCCAGCAGTGACTCGGCTAGCGTGAGCACAGATACGCAGTATTTT. Translating gives CASSDSASVSTDTQYF.

The V gene is TRBV11-3, the J gene TRBJ2-2; TRBD2 aligns across 9 bases. This CDR3 contains 15 residues. V lost 6 bases, J lost 5 bases, and 7 bases stayed unmatched. CDR1 and CDR2 from the germline V gene are SGHNT and YENEEA. DNA for the CDR3: TGTGCCAGCAGGGCGGGAGGGCCCGAAACCGGGGAGCTGTTTTTT. Translated: CASRAGGPETGELFF.

This clone was counted between two and nine times. The J gene is TRBJ2-7, the V gene TRBV30, with 12 positions matching TRBD1. CDR3 length: 16 residues. Trimming removed 0 bases from V and 10 bases from J; junction bases left unmatched: 13. CDR1 and CDR2 (germline): GTSNPN, SVGIG (reference sequence). CDR3 protein: CAWSVGTGTGGTEQYF. The CDR3 DNA follows: TGTGCCTGGAGTGTTGGCACCGGGACAGGGGGCACGGAACAGTACTTC.

V usage is TRBV9 and J usage is TRBJ1-5, with D tentatively TRBD1 (6 bases). Germline assignment: CDR1 SGDLS and CDR2 YYNGEE. This CDR3 comprises 14 residues. V lost 0 bases, J lost 2 bases, and 6 bases lay in between. The CDR3: CASSVEGGNQPQHF. The CDR3 DNA reads as TGTGCCAGCAGCGTAGAGGGGGGCAATCAGCCCCAGCATTTT. Full variable domain (rest looked up from reference TRBV9 and TRBJ1-5): DSGVTQTPKHLITATGQRVTLRCSPRSGDLSVYWYQQSLDQGLQFLIQYYNGEERAKGNILERFSAQQFPDLHSELNLSSLELGDSALYFCASSVEGGNQPQHFGDGTRLSIL.

This clone was seen just once. The chain combines TRBV7-9 with TRBJ1-3, with 7 bases fitting TRBD1. CDR3 size: 14 residues. Germline V gene data show CDR1 as SEHNR and CDR2 as FQNEAQ (reference sequence). Losses at the gene ends were 5 bases for V and 4 bases for J; bases not matched to a gene: 5. For the CDR3, the DNA is TGTGCCAGCAGCCCAGGGACAGCAGGAAACACCATATATTTT. Residues: CASSPGTAGNTIYF. The full variable domain, completed using reference TRBV7-9 and TRBJ1-3, is DTGVSQNPRHKITKRGQNVTFRCDPISEHNRLYWYRQTLGQGPEFLTYFQNEAQLEKSRLLSDRFSAERPKGSFSTLEIQRTEQGDSAMYLCASSPGTAGNTIYFGEGSWLTVV.

Turning to this clone: Other DNA sequences in this specimen translate into the identical CDR3. V usage is TRBV7-9 and J usage is TRBJ2-3; perhaps TRBD1 as D (7 bases). Germline-derived CDR1 and CDR2 are SEHNR and FQNEAQ (reference sequence). The CDR3 covers 12 residues. V dropped 5 bases and J dropped 6 bases, with 9 bases sitting between them. The CDR3 DNA is TGTGCCAGCAGCCCAGGGGGGGATACGCAGTATTTT. Protein sequence: CASSPGGDTQYF.

This chain connects TRBV6-5 to TRBJ2-1; 7 bases are a match to TRBD2. The V segment lost 10 bases and the J segment 6 bases; nucleotides outside the gene matches: 9. CDR3 length equals 13 residues. The germline V gene has CDR1 MNHEY and CDR2 SVGAGI. The CDR3 here is CATGLVFGNEQFF. DNA of the CDR3: TGTGCCACCGGACTAGTGTTCGGCAATGAGCAGTTCTTC.

The CDR3 sequence is CASSSESSEAFF. DNA for the CDR3: TGTGCCAGCAGCTCCGAATCCAGTGAAGCTTTCTTT. The chain recombines TRBV11-3 with TRBJ1-1; D is undetermined. Germline loops: CDR1 SGHNT, CDR2 YENEEA. This CDR3 is 12 amino acids long. V was pared by 4 bases and J by 7 bases, with 10 bases between.

V gene TRBV28 combines with J gene TRBJ2-2; 11 bases fit TRBD2. Looked up from germline, CDR1 is MDHEN and CDR2 is SYDVKM. The V segment lost 6 bases and the J segment 4 bases; nucleotides outside the gene matches: 10. The CDR3 loop spans 17 amino acids. The CDR3 here is CASSPPPGLAVTGELFF. In nucleotides, the CDR3 is TGTGCCAGCAGCCCCCCCCCGGGACTAGCGGTCACCGGGGAGCTGTTTTTT.

The V call is TRBV19, the J call TRBJ1-1, with D possibly being TRBD1 (6 bases). CDR3 length: 16 residues. With 0 bases removed from V and 1 base from J, the gap between germline ends came to 12 bases. The germline CDR1 and CDR2 sequences are LNHDA and SQIVND (reference sequence). The CDR3 protein is CASSIDGQGRNTEAFF. DNA of the CDR3: TGTGCCAGTAGTATAGATGGGCAGGGGAGGAACACTGAAGCTTTCTTT.

The chain has TRBV5-5 and TRBJ2-1, with D perhaps TRBD1 (5 bases). V was trimmed by 4 bases and J by 3 bases, leaving 14 bases between them. The CDR3 loop spans 15 amino acids. Germline CDR1 reads SGHKS; CDR2 reads YYEKEE (reference sequence). The chain's CDR3 is CASSHVRVDYNEQFF. CDR3 in DNA: TGTGCCAGCAGCCACGTCAGGGTGGACTACAATGAGCAGTTCTTC.